This T cell receptor beta chain is from a study of blood T cell repertoires in COVID-19. Background on the study: The analysed material was cDNA or gDNA that came from T cells, B-cell-depleted T cells, or PBMCs.

TCRdb's copy holds only in-frame clones and misses some; the assay was immunoSEQ multiplex PCR. The sample lists more than 150,000 clones; about nine tenths were seen once. In germline, CDR1 is ENHRY, CDR2 SYGVKD. Unmatched junction bases numbered 6, after V lost 4 bases and J lost 4 bases. The CDR3 extends over 15 amino acids. Source material: peripheral blood. This clonotype was obtained from a man in his sixties or seventies with active or convalescent COVID-19. V is TRBV10-3 and J is TRBJ2-2; 7 bases match TRBD2. In DNA, the CDR3 is TGTGCCATCAGTGGGGAGGGAGCGAGCACCGGGGAGCTGTTTTTT. The encoded protein is CAISGEGASTGELFF.